Described below is a single T cell receptor beta chain sequence and its context. The target of this receptor is not known. Base qualities are not recorded, but no much larger clone differs from it by a single base. This sample stems from a study of CD8 T cells in Susac syndrome (dated by TCRdb to between 2017 and 2020). Concerning the study at large: Whether CD8+ T cell activation and differentiation in Susac syndrome was antigen driven was tested using repertoire sequencing. The paper as a whole reports these results and caveats: The TCR sequencing and HLA analysis was acknowledged to have included a relatively small number of individuals.

The germline V gene (reference sequence) gives CDR1 as MNHNY and CDR2 as SVGAGI. V loses 4 bases at its end and J loses 2 bases; junction bases beyond the gene matches: 4. The CDR3 holds 14 amino acids from the cysteine to the phenylalanine. Only the CDR3 portion is preserved as DNA: 42 bases, with reading frame beginning at the first base. RNA was extracted with the RNeasy kit and about 0.5 to 1 ug was reverse transcribed using random hexamers. The immunoSEQ multiplex PCR assay, covering 54 Vbeta and 13 Jbeta segments, was used to amplify TCR beta CDR3 regions. To correct PCR amplification bias, a synthetic template baseline was used for both primer optimization and computational correction. As for how the authors treated the data: Reads were annotated to V, D and J genes according to IMGT and were analyzed with immunoSEQ Analyzer, with only productive sequences retained. Clonality was computed as one minus Shannon entropy normalized by log2 of the number of productive unique sequences. For each patient and control, public and private clones were evaluated among the 100 most prevalent clones. A clone was defined as Susac-specific if it was absent from the healthy and MS cohorts, from 950 to 1,300 published viral clones and from other ImmuneACCESS disease sequences. TCRdb reanalyzed the raw reads on its own, using fastp at Q25 for trimming and MiXCR for clone calling, and kept in-frame beta chains. Rows are unified per CDR3 protein, each entry keeping the most common DNA and genes. The V and J calls follow TCRdb's processing rather than the paper's. The sample contains 150,000 to 200,000 distinct CDR3 sequences, about 94% of them found a single time. 0.08% to 0.11% of the sample belongs to the ten largest clones.

High-throughput TCR beta sequencing profiled peripheral blood CD8+ and CD4+ T cells from healthy donors, Susac syndrome patients and multiple sclerosis patients. The healthy donors served as controls matched for age and sex. CD8+ TEMRA cells were enriched by FACS, while bulk CD8+ and CD4+ T cells were purified by magnetic negative isolation. Blood was collected in EDTA tubes and processed within 24 hours, with PBMCs isolated through density gradient centrifugation. PBMCs intended for TCR sequencing were cryopreserved in liquid nitrogen and were subsequently thawed in a 37 degrees C water bath. The sorted or isolated CD4+, CD8+ and CD8+ TEMRA cells had a purity of 90% or higher.

The V gene is TRBV6-6 and the J gene is TRBJ2-7, with 8 bases in between that match TRBD2. Source material: CD4+ T cells from PBMCs. The sequence came from a human donor in good health. The DNA reads TGTGCCAGCAGTTCGGGACTAGTGGCCTACGAGCAGTACTTC. This sequence encodes CASSSGLVAYEQYF.